This record looks at one T cell receptor (beta chain) sequence and its context. Clones were read by immunoSEQ multiplex PCR, and TCRdb kept only the in-frame ones, dropping some. Counted here are tens of thousands of clones, 86% occurring once; the ten biggest clones make up around 2.4%. Time point given: baseline, week 1 (first vaccination visit). Treatment reported: pre-vaccination baseline after standard-of-care therapy. The data were taken from a study of a mutant IDH1 vaccine in newly diagnosed glioma. The specimen was PBMCs, collected from a glioma patient treated with radiotherapy, temozolomide or both. The clonotype was recovered from a man between 35 and 55 years old with glioma.

The CDR3: CASSTGEGSRQPQHF. The CDR3 DNA reads as TGTGCCAGCAGCACAGGGGAAGGGAGTCGTCAGCCCCAGCATTTT. The V and J genes are TRBV7-2 and TRBJ1-5; 7 nucleotides agree with TRBD1. The CDR3 runs 15 residues. From germline, CDR1 is SGHTA and CDR2 FQGNSA. The V and J ends lost 5 bases and 6 bases, in that order; junction bases with no gene match: 10. Full variable domain (rest looked up from reference TRBV7-2 and TRBJ1-5): GAGVSQSPSNKVTEKGKDVELRCDPISGHTALYWYRQSLGQGLEFLIYFQGNSAPDKSGLPSDRFSAERTGGSVSTLTIQRTQQEDSAVYLCASSTGEGSRQPQHFGDGTRLSIL.